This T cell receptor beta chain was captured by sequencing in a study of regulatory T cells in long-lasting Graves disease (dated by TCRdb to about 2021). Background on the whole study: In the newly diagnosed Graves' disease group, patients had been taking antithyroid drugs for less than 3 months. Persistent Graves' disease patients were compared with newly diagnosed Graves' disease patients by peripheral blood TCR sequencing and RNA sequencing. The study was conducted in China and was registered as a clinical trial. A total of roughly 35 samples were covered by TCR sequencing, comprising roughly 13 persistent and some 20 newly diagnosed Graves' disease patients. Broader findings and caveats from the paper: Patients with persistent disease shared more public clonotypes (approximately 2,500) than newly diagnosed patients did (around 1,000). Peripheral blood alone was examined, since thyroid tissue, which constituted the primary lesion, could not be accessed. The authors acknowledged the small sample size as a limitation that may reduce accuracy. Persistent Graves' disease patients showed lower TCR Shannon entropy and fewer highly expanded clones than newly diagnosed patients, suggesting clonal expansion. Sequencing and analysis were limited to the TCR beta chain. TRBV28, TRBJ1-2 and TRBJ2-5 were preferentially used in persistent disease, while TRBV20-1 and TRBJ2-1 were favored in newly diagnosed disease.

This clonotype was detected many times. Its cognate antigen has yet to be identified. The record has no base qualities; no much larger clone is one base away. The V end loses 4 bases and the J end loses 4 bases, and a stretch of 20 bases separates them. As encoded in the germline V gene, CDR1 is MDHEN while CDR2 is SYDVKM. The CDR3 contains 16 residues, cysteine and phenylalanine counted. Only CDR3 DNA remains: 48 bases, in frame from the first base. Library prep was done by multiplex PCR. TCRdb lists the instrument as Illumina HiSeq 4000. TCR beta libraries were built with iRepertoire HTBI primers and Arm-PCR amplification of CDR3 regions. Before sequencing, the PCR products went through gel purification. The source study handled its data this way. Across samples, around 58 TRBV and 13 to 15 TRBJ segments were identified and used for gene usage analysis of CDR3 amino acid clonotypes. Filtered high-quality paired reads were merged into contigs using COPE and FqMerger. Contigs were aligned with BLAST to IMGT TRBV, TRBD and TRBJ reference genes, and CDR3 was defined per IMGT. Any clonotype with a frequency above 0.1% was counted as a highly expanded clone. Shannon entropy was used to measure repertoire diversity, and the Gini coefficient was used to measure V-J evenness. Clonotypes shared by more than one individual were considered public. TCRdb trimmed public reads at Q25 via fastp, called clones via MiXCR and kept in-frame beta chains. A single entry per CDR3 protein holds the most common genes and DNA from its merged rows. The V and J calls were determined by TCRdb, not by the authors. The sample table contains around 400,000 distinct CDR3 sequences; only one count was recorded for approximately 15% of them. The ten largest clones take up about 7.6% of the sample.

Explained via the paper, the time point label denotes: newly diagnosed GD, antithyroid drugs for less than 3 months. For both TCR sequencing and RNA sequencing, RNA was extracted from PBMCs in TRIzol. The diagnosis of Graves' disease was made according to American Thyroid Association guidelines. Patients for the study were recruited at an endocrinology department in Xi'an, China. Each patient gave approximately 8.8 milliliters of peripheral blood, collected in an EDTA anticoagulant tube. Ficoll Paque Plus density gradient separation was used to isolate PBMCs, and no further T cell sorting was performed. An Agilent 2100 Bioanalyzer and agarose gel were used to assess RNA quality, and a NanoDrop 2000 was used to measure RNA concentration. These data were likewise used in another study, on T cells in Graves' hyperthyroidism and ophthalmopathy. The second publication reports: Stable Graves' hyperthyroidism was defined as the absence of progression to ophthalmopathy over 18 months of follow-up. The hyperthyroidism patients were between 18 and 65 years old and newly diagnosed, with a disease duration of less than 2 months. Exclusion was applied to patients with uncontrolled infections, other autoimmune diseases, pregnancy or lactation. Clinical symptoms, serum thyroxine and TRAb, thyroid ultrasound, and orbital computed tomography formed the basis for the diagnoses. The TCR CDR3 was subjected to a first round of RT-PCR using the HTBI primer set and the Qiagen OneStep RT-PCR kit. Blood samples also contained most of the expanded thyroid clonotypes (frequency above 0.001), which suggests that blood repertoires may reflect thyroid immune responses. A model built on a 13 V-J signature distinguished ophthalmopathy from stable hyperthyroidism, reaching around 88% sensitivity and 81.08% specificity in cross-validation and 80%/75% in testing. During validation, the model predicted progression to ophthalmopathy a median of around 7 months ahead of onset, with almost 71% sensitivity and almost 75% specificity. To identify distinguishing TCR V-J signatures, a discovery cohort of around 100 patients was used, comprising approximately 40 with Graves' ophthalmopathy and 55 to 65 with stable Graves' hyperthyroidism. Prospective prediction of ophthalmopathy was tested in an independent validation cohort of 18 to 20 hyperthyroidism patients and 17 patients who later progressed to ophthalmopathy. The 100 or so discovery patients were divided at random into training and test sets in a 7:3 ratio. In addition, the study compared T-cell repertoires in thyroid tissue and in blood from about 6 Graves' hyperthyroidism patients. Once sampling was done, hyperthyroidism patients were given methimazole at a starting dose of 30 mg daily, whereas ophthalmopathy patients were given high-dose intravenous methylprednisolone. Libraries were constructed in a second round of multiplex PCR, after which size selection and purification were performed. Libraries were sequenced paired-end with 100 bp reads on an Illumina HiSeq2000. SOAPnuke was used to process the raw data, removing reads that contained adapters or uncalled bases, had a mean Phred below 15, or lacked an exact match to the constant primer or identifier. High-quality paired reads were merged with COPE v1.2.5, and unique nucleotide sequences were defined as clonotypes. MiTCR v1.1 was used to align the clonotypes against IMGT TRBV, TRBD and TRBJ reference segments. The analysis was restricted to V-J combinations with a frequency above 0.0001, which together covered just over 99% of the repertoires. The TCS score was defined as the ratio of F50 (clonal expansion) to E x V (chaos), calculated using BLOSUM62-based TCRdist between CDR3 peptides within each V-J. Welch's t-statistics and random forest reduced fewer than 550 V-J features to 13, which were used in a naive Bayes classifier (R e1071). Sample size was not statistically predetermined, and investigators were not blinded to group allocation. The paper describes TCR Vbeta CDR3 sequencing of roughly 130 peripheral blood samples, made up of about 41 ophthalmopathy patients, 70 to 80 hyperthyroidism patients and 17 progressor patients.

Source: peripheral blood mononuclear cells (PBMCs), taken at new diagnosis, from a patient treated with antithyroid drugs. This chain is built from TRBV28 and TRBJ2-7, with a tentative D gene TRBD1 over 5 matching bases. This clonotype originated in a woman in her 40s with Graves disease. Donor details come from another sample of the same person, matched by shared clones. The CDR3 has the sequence CASSWMWAGKSYEQYF. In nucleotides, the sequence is TGTGCCAGCAGTTGGATGTGGGCAGGGAAATCGTACGAGCAGTACTTC. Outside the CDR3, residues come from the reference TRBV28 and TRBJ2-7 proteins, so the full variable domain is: DVKVTQSSRYLVKRTGEKVFLECVQDMDHENMFWYRQDPGLGLRLIYFSYDVKMKEKGDIPEGYSVSREKKERFSLILESASTNQTSMYLCASSWMWAGKSYEQYFGPGTRLTVT.